The entry below describes one T cell receptor (beta chain). This record belongs to a study of control samples from healthy donors and cancer patients. Profiling relied on immunoSEQ multiplex PCR, and the TCRdb table lists in-frame clones only, not all of them. The sample yields about 180,000 clones, about nine tenths seen once. V dropped 5 bases and J dropped 8 bases, with 16 bases sitting between them. Germline V gives CDR1 ENHRY, CDR2 SYGVKD. CDR3 length equals 15 residues. The receptor comes from a woman aged 40 to 50 in good health. The genes are TRBV10-3 and TRBJ1-6; perhaps TRBD1 as D (5 bases). The sequencing input was blood. CDR3 DNA sequence: TGTGCCATCAGTCCGGAGGGGAGCGGATATTCACCCCTCCACTTT. Its translation is CAISPEGSGYSPLHF.